Following are 3 T cell receptor beta chains from one sample sequenced in a study of T cells in Graves' hyperthyroidism and ophthalmopathy. RNA transcripts gave rise to amplified TCR beta CDR3 regions. The primer set for the first-round RT-PCR of the TCR CDR3 was HTBI. TCRdb called the multiplex PCR reads again in MiXCR, with one record for every CDR3 protein. Of around 270,000 distinct CDR3 sequences in the sample, roughly a fifth were seen once. The sample comprised blood. These receptors were obtained from a man aged 45-65 years with Graves' ophthalmopathy.

This clonotype was found many times. This chain connects TRBV27 to TRBJ2-1; either TRBD1 or TRBD2 may supply D (5 bases each). V was shortened by 2 bases and J by 7 bases, with 21 bases between the two germline ends. The CDR3 runs 17 residues. In germline, CDR1 is MNHEY, CDR2 SMNVEV (reference sequence). Written as DNA, the CDR3 is TGTGCCAGCAGTTTAATTTCGACCAGGAGGTGGGGGAATGAGCAGTTCTTC. It yields the protein CASSLISTRRWGNEQFF.

The chain combines TRBV7-2 with TRBJ2-5; 7 bases match TRBD2. Germline V gives CDR1 SGHTA, CDR2 FQGNSA. CDR3 length: 15 amino acids. The J segment lost 5 bases and the V segment lost 3 bases, leaving 9 bases of the junction unmatched. The CDR3 region is CASSFQVGEGETQYF. The CDR3 DNA sequence: TGTGCCAGCAGCTTCCAAGTGGGGGAGGGGGAGACCCAGTACTTC.

The chain is built from TRBV7-6 and TRBJ1-3; 7 nucleotides line up with TRBD1. The CDR3 runs to 17 residues. Germline CDR1 reads SGHVS; CDR2 reads FNYEAQ. The V segment lost 2 bases and the J segment 2 bases; nucleotides outside the gene matches: 9. The CDR3 bases are TGTGCCAGCAGCTTATCGGCCCCCACAGGGGCTGGAAACACCATATATTTT. This encodes CASSLSAPTGAGNTIYF. Using reference TRBV7-6 and TRBJ1-3 for the parts outside the CDR3, the full variable domain is GAGVSQSPRYKVTKRGQDVALRCDPISGHVSLYWYRQALGQGPEFLTYFNYEAQQDKSGLPNDRFSAERPEGSISTLTIQRTEQRDSAMYRCASSLSAPTGAGNTIYFGEGSWLTVV.